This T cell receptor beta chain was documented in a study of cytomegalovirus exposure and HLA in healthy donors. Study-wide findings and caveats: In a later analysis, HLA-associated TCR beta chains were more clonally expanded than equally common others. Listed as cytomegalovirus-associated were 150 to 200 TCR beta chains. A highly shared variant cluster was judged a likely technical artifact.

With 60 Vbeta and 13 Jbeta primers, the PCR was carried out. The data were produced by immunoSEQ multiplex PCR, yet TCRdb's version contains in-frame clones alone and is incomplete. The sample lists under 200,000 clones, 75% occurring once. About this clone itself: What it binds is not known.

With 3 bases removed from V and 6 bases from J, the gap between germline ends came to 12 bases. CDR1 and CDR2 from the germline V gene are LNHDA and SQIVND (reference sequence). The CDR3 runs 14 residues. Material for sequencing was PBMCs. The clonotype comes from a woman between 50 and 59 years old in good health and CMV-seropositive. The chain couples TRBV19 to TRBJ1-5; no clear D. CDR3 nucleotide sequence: TGTGCCAGTAGTATCGAGGGCCGGGCTCAGCCCCAGCATTTT. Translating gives CASSIEGRAQPQHF.